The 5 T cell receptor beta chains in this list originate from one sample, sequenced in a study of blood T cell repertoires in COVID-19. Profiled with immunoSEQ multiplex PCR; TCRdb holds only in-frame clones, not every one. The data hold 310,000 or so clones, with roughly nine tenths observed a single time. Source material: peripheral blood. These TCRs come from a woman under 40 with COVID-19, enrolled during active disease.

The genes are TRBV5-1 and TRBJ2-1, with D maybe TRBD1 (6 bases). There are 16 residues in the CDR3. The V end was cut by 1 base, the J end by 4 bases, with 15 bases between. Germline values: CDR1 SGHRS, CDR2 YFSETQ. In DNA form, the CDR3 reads TGCGCCAGCAGCTTGATAGTAGGGGGAAATTACAATGAGCAGTTCTTC. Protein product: CASSLIVGGNYNEQFF.

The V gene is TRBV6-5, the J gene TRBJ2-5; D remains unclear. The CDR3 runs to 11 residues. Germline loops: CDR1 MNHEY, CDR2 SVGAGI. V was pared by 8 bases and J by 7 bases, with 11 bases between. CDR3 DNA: TGTGCCAGCTTTGGAGTCCCGACCCAGTACTTC. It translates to CASFGVPTQYF.

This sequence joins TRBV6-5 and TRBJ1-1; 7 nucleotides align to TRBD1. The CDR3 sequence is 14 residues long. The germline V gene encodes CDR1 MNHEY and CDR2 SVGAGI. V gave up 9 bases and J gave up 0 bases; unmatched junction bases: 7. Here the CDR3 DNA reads TGTGCCAGTAGGACAGGTTTGGTGAACACTGAAGCTTTCTTT. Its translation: CASRTGLVNTEAFF.

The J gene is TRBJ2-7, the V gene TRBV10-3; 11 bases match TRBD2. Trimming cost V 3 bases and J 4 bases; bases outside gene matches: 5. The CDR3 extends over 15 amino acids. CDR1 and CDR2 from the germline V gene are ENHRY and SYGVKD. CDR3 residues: CAISDETSGSYEQYF. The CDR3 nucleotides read TGTGCCATCAGTGACGAAACTAGCGGGAGTTACGAGCAGTACTTC.

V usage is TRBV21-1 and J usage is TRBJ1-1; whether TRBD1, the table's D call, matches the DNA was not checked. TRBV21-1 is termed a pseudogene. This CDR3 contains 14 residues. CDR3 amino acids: CASSIRGLNTEAFF. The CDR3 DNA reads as TGTGCCAGCAGCATTAGGGGGCTGAACACTGAAGCTTTCTTT.